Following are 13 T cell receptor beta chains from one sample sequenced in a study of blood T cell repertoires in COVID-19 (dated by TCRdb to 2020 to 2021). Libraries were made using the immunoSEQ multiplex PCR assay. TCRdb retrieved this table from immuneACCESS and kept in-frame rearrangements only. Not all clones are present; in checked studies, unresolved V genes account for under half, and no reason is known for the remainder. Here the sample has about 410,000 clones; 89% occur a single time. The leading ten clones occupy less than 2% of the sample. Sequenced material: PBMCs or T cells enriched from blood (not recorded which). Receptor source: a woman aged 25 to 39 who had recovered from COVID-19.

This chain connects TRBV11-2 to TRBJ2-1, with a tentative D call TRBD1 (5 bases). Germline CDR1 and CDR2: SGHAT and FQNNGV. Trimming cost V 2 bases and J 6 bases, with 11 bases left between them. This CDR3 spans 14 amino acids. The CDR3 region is CASSLSQGGNEQFF. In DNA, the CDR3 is TGTGCCAGCAGCTTAAGTCAGGGTGGCAATGAGCAGTTCTTC.

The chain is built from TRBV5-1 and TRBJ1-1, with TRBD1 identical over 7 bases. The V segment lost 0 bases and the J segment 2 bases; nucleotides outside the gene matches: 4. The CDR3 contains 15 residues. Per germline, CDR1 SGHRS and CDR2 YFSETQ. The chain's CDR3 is CASSLGTGINTEAFF. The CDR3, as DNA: TGCGCCAGCAGCTTGGGGACAGGTATTAACACTGAAGCTTTCTTT.

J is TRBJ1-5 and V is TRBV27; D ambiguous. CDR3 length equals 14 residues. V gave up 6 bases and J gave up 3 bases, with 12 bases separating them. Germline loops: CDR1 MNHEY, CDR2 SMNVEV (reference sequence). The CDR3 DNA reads TGTGCCAGCAGCCCCGGTCCGCTCAATCAGCCCCAGCATTTT. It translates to CASSPGPLNQPQHF.

The CDR3 sequence: CSVNTGFVKNIQYF. CDR3 nucleotides: TGCAGCGTGAACACAGGGTTCGTCAAAAACATTCAGTACTTC. The rearrangement joins TRBV29-1 to TRBJ2-4, with TRBD1 as a possible D gene (6 bases). Germline CDR1 and CDR2: SQVTM and ANQGSEA. The CDR3 is made up of 14 amino acids. V shed 6 bases and J shed 3 bases, with 15 bases lying between them.

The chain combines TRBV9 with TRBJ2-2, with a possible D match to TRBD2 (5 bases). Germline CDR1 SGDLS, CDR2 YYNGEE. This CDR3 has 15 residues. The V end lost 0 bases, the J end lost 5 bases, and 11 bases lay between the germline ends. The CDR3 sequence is CASSVASRRTGELFF. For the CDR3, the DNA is TGTGCCAGCAGCGTAGCTAGCAGGCGGACCGGGGAGCTGTTTTTT.

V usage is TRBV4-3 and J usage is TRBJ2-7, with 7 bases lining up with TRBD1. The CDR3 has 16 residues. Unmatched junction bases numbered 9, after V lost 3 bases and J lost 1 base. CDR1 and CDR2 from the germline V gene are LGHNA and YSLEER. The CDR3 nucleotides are TGCGCCAGCAGCCAGGAGACAGGGATGGGGTCCTACGAGCAGTACTTC. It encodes CASSQETGMGSYEQYF.

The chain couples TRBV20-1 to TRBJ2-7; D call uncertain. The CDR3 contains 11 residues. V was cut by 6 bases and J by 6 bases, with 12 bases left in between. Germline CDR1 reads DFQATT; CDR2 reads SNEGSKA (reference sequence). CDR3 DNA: TGCAGTGCGGGCTGGGCTATCGAGCAGTACTTC. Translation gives CSAGWAIEQYF.

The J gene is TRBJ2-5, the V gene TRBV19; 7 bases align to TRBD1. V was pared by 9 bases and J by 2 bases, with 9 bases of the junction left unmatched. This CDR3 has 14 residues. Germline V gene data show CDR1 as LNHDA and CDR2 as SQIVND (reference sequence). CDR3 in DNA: TGTGCCAGCAGCACTCCGGGACAGCAAGAGACCCAGTACTTC. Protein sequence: CASSTPGQQETQYF.

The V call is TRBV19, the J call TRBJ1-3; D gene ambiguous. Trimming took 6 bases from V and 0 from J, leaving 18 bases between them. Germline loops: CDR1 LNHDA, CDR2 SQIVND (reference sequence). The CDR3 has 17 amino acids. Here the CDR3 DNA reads TGTGCCAGTAGCAAACCATTGCAGGCGATCTCTGGAAACACCATATATTTT. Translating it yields CASSKPLQAISGNTIYF.

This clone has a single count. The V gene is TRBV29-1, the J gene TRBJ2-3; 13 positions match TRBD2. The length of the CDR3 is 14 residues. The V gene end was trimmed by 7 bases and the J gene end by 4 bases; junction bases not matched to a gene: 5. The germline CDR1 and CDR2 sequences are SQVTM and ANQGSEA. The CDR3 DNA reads TGCAGCGGCGGGACTAGCGGGATGGCAGATACGCAGTATTTT. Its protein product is CSGGTSGMADTQYF.

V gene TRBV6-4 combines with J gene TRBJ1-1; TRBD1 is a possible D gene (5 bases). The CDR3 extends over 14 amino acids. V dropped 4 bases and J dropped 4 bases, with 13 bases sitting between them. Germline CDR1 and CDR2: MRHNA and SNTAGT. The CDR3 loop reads CASSAEPRVTEAFF. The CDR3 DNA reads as TGTGCCAGCAGTGCCGAGCCCAGGGTCACTGAAGCTTTCTTT.

This CDR3 reads CASSTGLRLGQYF. CDR3 sequence (DNA): TGTGCCAGTAGTACTGGACTTCGCCTGGGCCAGTACTTC. V is TRBV19 and J is TRBJ2-5, with D perhaps matching TRBD2 (5 bases). This CDR3 is 13 amino acids long. Trimming shortened V by 4 bases and J by 10 bases, and 16 bases separated the two germline ends. CDR1 is LNHDA and CDR2 is SQIVND in the germline V gene (reference sequence).

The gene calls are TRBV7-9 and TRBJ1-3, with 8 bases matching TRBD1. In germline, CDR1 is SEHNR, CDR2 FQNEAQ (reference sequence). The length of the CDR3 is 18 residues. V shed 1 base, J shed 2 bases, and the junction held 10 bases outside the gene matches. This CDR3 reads CASSLGPMTGDAGNTIYF. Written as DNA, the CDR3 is TGTGCCAGCAGCTTAGGTCCTATGACAGGGGACGCTGGAAACACCATATATTTT.